These 23 T cell receptor beta chains came from one sample sequenced in a study of shared clonotypes between healthy human individuals. The protocol was immunoSEQ multiplex PCR, while the TCRdb copy is restricted to in-frame clones and leaves out a portion. The data show about 1.5 million clones, with about 98% seen just once and roughly 0.45% held by the top ten. Sequenced sample: naive CD4+ T cells sorted from blood. Indicated subset: CD45RA+ positively selected. The receptors here all came from a man aged 25 to 45 in good health.

About this clone itself: Additional DNA sequences in this sample encode the identical CDR3. This rearrangement joins TRBV18 to TRBJ2-7, with D tentatively TRBD2 (6 bases). The germline V and J ends were trimmed by 6 bases and 5 bases, with 11 bases remaining between them. This CDR3 is 12 amino acids long. Germline CDR1 reads KGHSH; CDR2 reads LQKENI. CDR3 DNA: TGTGCCAGCTCCCCGACGGGGGACGAGCAGTACTTC. Translating gives CASSPTGDEQYF.

The chain couples TRBV15 to TRBJ2-1, with 10 bases aligning to TRBD2. J gave up 7 bases and V 6 bases, and 15 bases lay outside the gene matches. This CDR3 comprises 17 residues. Germline values: CDR1 LNHNV, CDR2 YYDKDF (reference sequence). CDR3 protein: CATRGPVGASGRNEQFF. The CDR3 nucleotides read TGTGCCACCAGAGGTCCCGTAGGGGCTAGCGGGAGAAATGAGCAGTTCTTC.

The rearrangement joins TRBV2 to TRBJ2-3, with 8 bases lining up with TRBD2. Germline V lookup: CDR1 SNHLY, CDR2 FYNNEI. This CDR3 is built from 13 residues. The V gene end was trimmed by 6 bases and the J gene end by 5 bases; junction bases not matched to a gene: 4. The chain's CDR3 is CASRGGGIDTQYF. CDR3 DNA: TGTGCCAGCAGAGGCGGGGGGATAGATACGCAGTATTTT.

Concerning this clone itself: Other DNA sequences from this sample encode an identical CDR3 as well. The chain uses TRBV18 and TRBJ1-5; no firm D call. Germline CDR1 reads KGHSH; CDR2 reads LQKENI. The V and J ends lost 3 bases and 6 bases respectively, with 6 bases between them. This CDR3 region has 12 residues. CDR3 sequence (DNA): TGTGCCAGCTCACCCCTAGGTCAGCCCCAGCATTTT. As protein: CASSPLGQPQHF.

The gene calls are TRBV4-3 and TRBJ2-7, with TRBD1 as a possible D gene (7 bases). Trimming left V 1 base short and J 7 bases short, with 26 bases between. This CDR3 spans 18 amino acids. Germline V gene lookup returns CDR1 LGHNA and CDR2 YSLEER. The CDR3 bases are TGCGCCAGCAGCCAAGTTCAGTTTAGGCAGGGGGGCTCGTGGGAGCAGTACTTC. Its translation is CASSQVQFRQGGSWEQYF.

The V call is TRBV28, the J call TRBJ2-4; the D gene is possibly TRBD2 (5 bases). The CDR3 has 18 residues. Trimming shortened V by 5 bases and J by 6 bases, and 26 bases separated the two germline ends. The germline V gene encodes CDR1 MDHEN and CDR2 SYDVKM. CDR3: CASSETPRVGAERNIQYF. DNA for the CDR3: TGTGCCAGCAGTGAAACTCCCCGCGTGGGAGCGGAGAGAAACATTCAGTACTTC.

This rearrangement joins TRBV6-5 to TRBJ2-2, with TRBD1 identical over 7 bases. In germline, CDR1 is MNHEY, CDR2 SVGAGI. The CDR3 runs to 15 residues. Germline trimming cut 6 bases from V and 2 bases from J; bases unmatched to any gene: 6. The CDR3 region has the DNA TGTGCCAGCAGGGGGGACAGTCGTAACACCGGGGAGCTGTTTTTT. It is translated as CASRGDSRNTGELFF.

The chain has TRBV28 and TRBJ1-2; D not certain. V was shortened by 6 bases and J by 6 bases, with 11 bases between the two germline ends. CDR1 and CDR2 (germline): MDHEN, SYDVKM. The CDR3 length is 12 residues. The CDR3 coding sequence is TGTGCCAGCAGCGGTCAATCGGATGGCTACACCTTC. This encodes CASSGQSDGYTF.

CDR3 DNA sequence: TGCAGCGCTGCTATTGGCACAGGGGTGCCCCAGCATTTT. Its translation: CSAAIGTGVPQHF. This chain links TRBV29-1 with TRBJ1-5, with TRBD1 matching over 7 bases. The ends lost 7 bases at V and 9 bases at J; junction bases unmatched: 12. CDR1 and CDR2 (germline): SQVTM, ANQGSEA. This CDR3 spans 13 amino acids.

V usage is TRBV6-5 and J usage is TRBJ2-2, with TRBD1 as a possible D gene (6 bases). The ends were cut back, 6 bases at V and 1 base at J, with 9 bases in the middle. The CDR3 contains 14 residues. Per germline, CDR1 MNHEY and CDR2 SVGAGI. The CDR3 DNA sequence: TGTGCCAGCAGGCCGACAGGGAACACCGGGGAGCTGTTTTTT. Amino acid sequence: CASRPTGNTGELFF.

The chain recombines TRBV9 with TRBJ2-5, with a weak D call TRBD1 (5 bases). The CDR3 spans 14 residues. Germline V gene lookup returns CDR1 SGDLS and CDR2 YYNGEE. Trimming stripped 3 bases from V and 4 bases from J, with 13 bases between. The CDR3 DNA sequence: TGTGCCAGCAGCGCCGGCGGACAACCAGAGACCCAGTACTTC. Residues: CASSAGGQPETQYF.

This clone was seen a single time. The gene calls are TRBV28 and TRBJ2-1; D gene ambiguous. Germline CDR1 reads MDHEN; CDR2 reads SYDVKM. The V end was cut by 5 bases, the J end by 2 bases, with 4 bases between. The CDR3 extends over 12 amino acids. CDR3 sequence: CASSVTYNEQFF. In DNA, the CDR3 is TGTGCCAGCAGTGTGACCTACAATGAGCAGTTCTTC.

The CDR3: CASSLISGQGSYF. The CDR3 bases are TGTGCCAGCAGTTTAATCTCCGGACAGGGGTCGTACTTC. The chain employs TRBV28 and TRBJ2-7, with 9 bases identical to TRBD1. Germline V gives CDR1 MDHEN, CDR2 SYDVKM. V was pared by 2 bases and J by 12 bases, with 8 bases of the junction left unmatched. The CDR3 runs 13 residues.

V and J are TRBV5-1 and TRBJ2-1; TRBD2 matches at 10 bases. The V and J ends lost 0 bases and 9 bases, in that order; junction bases with no gene match: 9. This CDR3 has 16 residues. Germline loops: CDR1 SGHRS, CDR2 YFSETQ. The CDR3 reads CASSLARLAGAGEQFF. CDR3 DNA sequence: TGCGCCAGCAGCTTGGCCAGGCTAGCGGGGGCTGGTGAGCAGTTCTTC.

CDR3: CASRDPLGNTGELFF. The CDR3 region has the DNA TGCGCCAGCAGGGACCCCCTCGGGAACACCGGGGAGCTGTTTTTT. The rearrangement joins TRBV5-1 to TRBJ2-2; D is ambiguous. The CDR3 is made up of 15 amino acids. Germline V CDR1 and CDR2: SGHRS, YFSETQ. V was trimmed by 5 bases and J by 1 base, leaving 12 bases between them.

The V call is TRBV5-1, the J call TRBJ2-7, with 10 positions matching TRBD2. The CDR3 loop spans 15 amino acids. Germline V gene data show CDR1 as SGHRS and CDR2 as YFSETQ. Losses at the gene ends were 2 bases for V and 6 bases for J; bases not matched to a gene: 8. For the CDR3, the DNA is TGCGCCAGCAGCTTAAGCGGGAGGGTCTCTGGCGAGCAGTACTTC. It is translated as CASSLSGRVSGEQYF.

V gene TRBV6-1 combines with J gene TRBJ2-5; 11 bases line up with TRBD2. The CDR3 is 16 residues long. J was trimmed by 4 bases and V by 4 bases; bases with no gene match: 8. Germline CDR1 MNHNS, CDR2 SASEGT. In nucleotides, the CDR3 is TGTGCCAGCAGTGCCTCTAGCGGGGGGCCAGGAGAGACCCAGTACTTC. Protein sequence: CASSASSGGPGETQYF.

The rearrangement uses TRBV2 and TRBJ2-7; 7 positions match TRBD2. Germline V gene sequence: CDR1 SNHLY, CDR2 FYNNEI. The ends lost 6 bases at V and 0 bases at J; junction bases unmatched: 11. The CDR3 is made up of 16 amino acids. The CDR3 coding sequence is TGTGCCAGCAGGGAACGACTAGCAAAAAGCTCCTACGAGCAGTACTTC. Protein product: CASRERLAKSSYEQYF.

In nucleotides, the CDR3 is TGTGCCAGTAGTACAAACAGGGGCGCAGATACGCAGTATTTT. Protein sequence: CASSTNRGADTQYF. The J gene is TRBJ2-3, the V gene TRBV19, with TRBD1 matching over 7 bases. V lost 4 bases, J lost 4 bases, and 5 bases stayed unmatched. CDR1 and CDR2 from the germline V gene are LNHDA and SQIVND (reference sequence). This CDR3 is built from 14 residues.

The V call is TRBV5-5, the J call TRBJ1-4; no clear D gene. The V and J ends lost 5 bases and 0 bases respectively, with 11 bases between them. CDR1 SGHKS and CDR2 YYEKEE come from the germline V gene (reference sequence). The CDR3 spans 15 residues. The CDR3, as DNA: TGTGCCAGCAGTCAGACTGGGGCAACTAATGAAAAACTGTTTTTT. Translation gives CASSQTGATNEKLFF.

The chain carries TRBV6-5 and TRBJ2-2; TRBD2 aligns across 7 bases. V was clipped by 7 bases and J by 7 bases; unmatched bases: 6. This CDR3 is built from 13 residues. Looked up from germline, CDR1 is MNHEY and CDR2 is SVGAGI. The CDR3, as DNA: TGTGCCAGCACCCGCGGGAGATACGGGGAGCTGTTTTTT. This translates into CASTRGRYGELFF.

This chain joins TRBV2 and TRBJ2-7; TRBD1 matches at 7 bases. The germline V gene has CDR1 SNHLY and CDR2 FYNNEI. The CDR3 is 12 amino acids. V gave up 9 bases and J gave up 7 bases; unmatched junction bases: 9. CDR3 amino acids: CARRTGSEEQYF. For the CDR3, the DNA is TGTGCCAGACGGACAGGTTCGGAGGAGCAGTACTTC.

For the CDR3, the DNA is TGTGCCAGTAGTACTCGGGGGATCTCTTTTGGCGCTGAAGCTTTCTTT. Protein product: CASSTRGISFGAEAFF. This chain joins TRBV19 and TRBJ1-1, with D tentatively TRBD1 (5 bases). CDR3 size: 16 residues. The V and J ends lost 4 bases and 6 bases respectively, with 21 bases between them. CDR1 is LNHDA and CDR2 is SQIVND in the germline V gene (reference sequence).